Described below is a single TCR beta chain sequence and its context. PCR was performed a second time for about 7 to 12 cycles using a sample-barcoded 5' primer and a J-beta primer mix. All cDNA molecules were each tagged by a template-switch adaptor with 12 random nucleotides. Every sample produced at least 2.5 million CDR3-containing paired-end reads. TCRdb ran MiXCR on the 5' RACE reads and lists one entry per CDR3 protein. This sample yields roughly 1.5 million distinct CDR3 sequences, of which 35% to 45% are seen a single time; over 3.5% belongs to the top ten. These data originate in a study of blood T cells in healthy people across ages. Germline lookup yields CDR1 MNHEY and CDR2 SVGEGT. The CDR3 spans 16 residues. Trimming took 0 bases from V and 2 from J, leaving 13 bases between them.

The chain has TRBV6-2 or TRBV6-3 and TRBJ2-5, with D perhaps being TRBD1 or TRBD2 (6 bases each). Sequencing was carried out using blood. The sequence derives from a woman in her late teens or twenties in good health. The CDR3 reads CASSYSAGHAQETQYF. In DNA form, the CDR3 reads TGTGCCAGCAGTTACTCGGCGGGACACGCTCAAGAGACCCAGTACTTC.